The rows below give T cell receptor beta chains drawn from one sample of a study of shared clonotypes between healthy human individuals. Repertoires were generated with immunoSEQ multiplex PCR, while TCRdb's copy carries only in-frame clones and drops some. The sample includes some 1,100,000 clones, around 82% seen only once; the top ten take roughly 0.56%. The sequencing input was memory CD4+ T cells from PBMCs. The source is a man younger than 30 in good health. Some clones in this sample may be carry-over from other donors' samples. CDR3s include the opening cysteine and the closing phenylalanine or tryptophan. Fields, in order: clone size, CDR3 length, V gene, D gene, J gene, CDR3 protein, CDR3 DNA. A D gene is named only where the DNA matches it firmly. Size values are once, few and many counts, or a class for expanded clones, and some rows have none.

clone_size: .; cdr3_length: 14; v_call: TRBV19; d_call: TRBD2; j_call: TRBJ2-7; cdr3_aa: CASSATSGMFEQYF; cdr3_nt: TGTGCCAGTAGTGCAACTAGCGGGATGTTTGAGCAGTACTTC
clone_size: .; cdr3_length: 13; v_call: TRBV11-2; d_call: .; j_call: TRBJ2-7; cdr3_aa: CASSLGPQSGQYF; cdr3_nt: TGTGCCAGCAGCTTGGGCCCTCAGAGCGGGCAGTACTTC
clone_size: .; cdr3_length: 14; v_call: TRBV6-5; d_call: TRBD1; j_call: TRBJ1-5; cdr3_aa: CATATGFSNQPQHF; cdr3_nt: TGTGCCACCGCGACAGGGTTTAGCAATCAGCCCCAGCATTTT
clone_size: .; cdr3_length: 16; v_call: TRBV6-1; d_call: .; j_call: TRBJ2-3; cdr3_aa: CASSEALSGYTDTQYF; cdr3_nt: TGTGCCAGCAGTGAAGCGCTTAGCGGATACACAGATACGCAGTATTTT
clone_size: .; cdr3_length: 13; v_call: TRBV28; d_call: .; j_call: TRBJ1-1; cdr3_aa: CASSLPTNTEAFF; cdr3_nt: TGTGCCAGCAGTCTTCCGACGAACACTGAAGCTTTCTTT
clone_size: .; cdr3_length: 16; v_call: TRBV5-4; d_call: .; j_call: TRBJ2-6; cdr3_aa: CASSLGSLSGANVLTF; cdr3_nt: TGTGCCAGCAGCTTGGGCAGCCTTTCGGGGGCCAACGTCCTGACTTTC
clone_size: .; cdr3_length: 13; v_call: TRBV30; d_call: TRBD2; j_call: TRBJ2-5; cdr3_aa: CAWSLAGGETQYF; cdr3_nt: TGTGCCTGGAGCCTAGCGGGAGGAGAGACCCAGTACTTC
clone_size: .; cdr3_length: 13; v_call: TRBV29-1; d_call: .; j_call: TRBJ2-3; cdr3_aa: CSVGDGEIIAQYF; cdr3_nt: TGCAGCGTTGGAGATGGAGAAATTATTGCGCAGTATTTT
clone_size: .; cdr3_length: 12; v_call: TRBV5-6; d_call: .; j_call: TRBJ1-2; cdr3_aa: CASSSDIYGYTF; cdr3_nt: TGTGCCAGCAGCTCGGACATCTATGGCTACACCTTC
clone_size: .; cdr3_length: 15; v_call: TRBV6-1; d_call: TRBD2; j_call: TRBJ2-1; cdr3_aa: CASSPLAGGVAEQFF; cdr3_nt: TGTGCCAGCAGTCCATTAGCGGGAGGGGTCGCTGAGCAGTTCTTC
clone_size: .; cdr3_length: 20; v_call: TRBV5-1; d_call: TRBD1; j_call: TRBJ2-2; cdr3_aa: CASSSLPQGAPQANTGELFF; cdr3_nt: TGCGCCAGCAGCTCACTTCCCCAGGGGGCTCCTCAGGCGAACACCGGGGAGCTGTTTTTT
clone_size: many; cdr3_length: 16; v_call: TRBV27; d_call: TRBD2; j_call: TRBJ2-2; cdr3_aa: CATPPSGRADTGELFF; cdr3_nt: TGTGCCACCCCGCCTAGCGGGAGGGCCGACACCGGGGAGCTGTTTTTT
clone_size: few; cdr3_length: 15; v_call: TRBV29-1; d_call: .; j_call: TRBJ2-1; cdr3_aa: CSVGSAYGSYNEQFF; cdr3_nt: TGCAGCGTTGGTTCCGCGTATGGGTCCTACAATGAGCAGTTCTTC
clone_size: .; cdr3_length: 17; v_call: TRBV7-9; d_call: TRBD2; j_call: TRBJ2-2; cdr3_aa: CASSFLAGGPYTGELFF; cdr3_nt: TGTGCCAGCAGCTTTCTAGCGGGAGGGCCGTACACCGGGGAGCTGTTTTTT
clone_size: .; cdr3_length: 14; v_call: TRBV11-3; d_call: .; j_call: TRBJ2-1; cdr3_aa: CASSLGGNYNEQFF; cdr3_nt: TGTGCCAGCAGCCTTGGGGGTAATTACAATGAGCAGTTCTTC
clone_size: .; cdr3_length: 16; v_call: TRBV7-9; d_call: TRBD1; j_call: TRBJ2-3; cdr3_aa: CASSLGQVVVTDTQYF; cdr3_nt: TGTGCCAGCAGCCTGGGACAGGTAGTGGTCACAGATACGCAGTATTTT
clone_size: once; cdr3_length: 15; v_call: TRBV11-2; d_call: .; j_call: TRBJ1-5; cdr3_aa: CASSPWGGPAQPQHF; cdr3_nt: TGTGCCAGCAGCCCCTGGGGGGGACCGGCTCAGCCCCAGCATTTT
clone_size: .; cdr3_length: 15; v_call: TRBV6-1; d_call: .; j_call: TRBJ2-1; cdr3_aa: CASSERAGRYNEQFF; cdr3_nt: TGTGCCAGCAGTGAAAGGGCAGGGCGATACAATGAGCAGTTCTTC
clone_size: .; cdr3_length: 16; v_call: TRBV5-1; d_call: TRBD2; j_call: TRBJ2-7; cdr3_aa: CASSLGAAGGNYEQYF; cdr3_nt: TGCGCCAGCAGCTTGGGGGCTGCGGGGGGAAATTACGAGCAGTACTTC